These T cell receptor beta chains were read from a single sample in a study of shared clonotypes between healthy human individuals. The repertoire was sequenced with immunoSEQ multiplex PCR; TCRdb's copy has only in-frame clones and lacks some. Counted here are over a million clones, roughly 96% occurring once; the ten biggest clones make up approximately 1.2%. The specimen sequenced was naive CD4+ T cells sorted from blood. The receptors come from a man in his thirties or forties in good health. CDR3s include the opening cysteine and the closing phenylalanine or tryptophan. The order of the fields is V gene, D gene, J gene, CDR3 protein, CDR3 DNA. A D gene is named only where the DNA matches it firmly.

TRBV6-1,TRBD2,TRBJ2-7,CASRGGFPYEQYF,TGTGCCAGCAGGGGGGGGTTCCCCTACGAGCAGTACTTC
TRBV6-6,TRBD2,TRBJ2-3,CASTLAGGMADTQYF,TGTGCCAGCACCTTAGCGGGAGGGATGGCAGATACGCAGTATTTT
TRBV18,-,TRBJ1-4,CASSPFAPSTNEKLFF,TGTGCCAGCTCACCTTTTGCACCATCAACTAATGAAAAACTGTTTTTT
TRBV27,-,TRBJ2-7,CASSSSVGRGYEQYF,TGTGCCAGCAGTTCTTCTGTAGGCAGGGGCTACGAGCAGTACTTC
TRBV29-1,TRBD1,TRBJ2-7,CSVGQGASYEQYF,TGCAGCGTCGGACAGGGGGCCTCCTACGAGCAGTACTTC
TRBV6-6,-,TRBJ2-7,CASTEGSLEQYF,TGTGCCAGCACCGAGGGGTCCTTAGAGCAGTACTTC
TRBV4-2,-,TRBJ1-5,CASSQDRFQPQHF,TGTGCCAGCAGCCAAGATCGGTTCCAGCCCCAGCATTTT
TRBV5-1,-,TRBJ2-1,CASSRRGGQSSYNEQFF,TGCGCCAGCAGCCGAAGGGGCGGTCAGAGCTCCTACAATGAGCAGTTCTTC
TRBV23-1,-,TRBJ2-5,CASIPVSQYF,TGCGCCAGCATTCCAGTATCCCAGTACTTC
TRBV28,-,TRBJ2-7,CASSTSSYEQYF,TGTGCCAGCAGCACAAGCTCCTACGAGCAGTACTTC
TRBV5-1,TRBD1,TRBJ2-7,CASSFTGDGEQYF,TGCGCCAGCAGCTTTACAGGGGATGGCGAGCAGTACTTC
TRBV11-2,TRBD1,TRBJ1-4,CASSFRDRVREKLFF,TGTGCCAGCAGCTTTCGGGACAGGGTGAGGGAAAAACTGTTTTTT
TRBV7-2,TRBD2,TRBJ2-1,CASSFSGTSERLAQFF,TGTGCCAGCAGCTTTAGTGGGACTAGCGAAAGGCTAGCGCAGTTCTTC